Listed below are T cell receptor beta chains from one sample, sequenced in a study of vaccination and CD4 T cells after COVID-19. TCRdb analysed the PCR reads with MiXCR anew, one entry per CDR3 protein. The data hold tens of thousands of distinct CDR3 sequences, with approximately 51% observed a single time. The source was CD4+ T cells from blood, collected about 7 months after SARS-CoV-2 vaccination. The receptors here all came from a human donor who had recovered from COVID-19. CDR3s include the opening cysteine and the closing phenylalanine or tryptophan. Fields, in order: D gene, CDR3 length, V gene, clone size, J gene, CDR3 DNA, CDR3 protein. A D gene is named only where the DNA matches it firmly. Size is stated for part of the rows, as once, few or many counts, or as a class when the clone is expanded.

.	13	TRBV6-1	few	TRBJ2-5	TGTGCCAGCAGTGATCCCGGGTGGGAGACCCAGTACTTC	CASSDPGWETQYF
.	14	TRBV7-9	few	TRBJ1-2	TGTGCCAGCAGCTTGGGCCAGTCATTCTATGGCTACACCTTC	CASSLGQSFYGYTF
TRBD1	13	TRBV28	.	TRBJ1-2	TGTGCCAGCAGTTCGGGCTGGACAGGGGTCTACACCTTC	CASSSGWTGVYTF
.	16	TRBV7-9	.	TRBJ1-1	TGTGCCAGCAGCCACACTCCGGGACACAAGAACACTGAAGCTTTCTTT	CASSHTPGHKNTEAFF
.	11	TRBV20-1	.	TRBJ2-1	TGCAGTGCTAGTTTAAGCAATGAGCAGTTCTTC	CSASLSNEQFF
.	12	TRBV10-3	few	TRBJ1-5	TGTGCCATCAGTGAGTCAGGGCCGCCCCAGCATTTT	CAISESGPPQHF
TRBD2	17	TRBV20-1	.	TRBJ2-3	TGCAGTGCCTCGGGACTAGCGGGATGGACGATCACAGATACGCAGTATTTT	CSASGLAGWTITDTQYF
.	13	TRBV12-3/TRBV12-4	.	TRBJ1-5	TGTGCCAGCACGGGGTCGCGATATCAGCCCCAGCATTTT	CASTGSRYQPQHF
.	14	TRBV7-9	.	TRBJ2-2	TGTGCCAGCAGCTTTGTAGATAGGGCCGGGGAGCTGTTTTTT	CASSFVDRAGELFF
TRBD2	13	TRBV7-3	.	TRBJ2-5	TGTGCCAGCAGCTCTCAGGGAGGGGAGACCCAGTACTTC	CASSSQGGETQYF
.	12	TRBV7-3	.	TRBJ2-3	TGTGCCAGCAGCTTAAATCGGCATACGCAGTATTTT	CASSLNRHTQYF